This T cell receptor (beta chain) was profiled in a study of regulatory T cells in long-lasting Graves disease. Overall study context: Under 3 months of antithyroid drugs had been taken by newly diagnosed Graves' patients.

Germline V gene sequence: CDR1 SGHTS, CDR2 YDEGEE. The CDR3 runs to 14 residues. Trimming at V came to 0 bases and at J to 8 bases, leaving 4 bases not matched to a gene. This clonotype was observed many times. As to time point: newly diagnosed GD, antithyroid drugs for less than 3 months. Following extraction of RNA from PBMCs, that RNA was used to make the TCR library. Relying on iRepertoire HTBI primers and Arm-PCR of CDR3 regions, the team built TCR beta libraries. Each CDR3 protein is one row after TCRdb ran MiXCR on the multiplex PCR reads. This table holds around 250,000 distinct CDR3 sequences, around 19% found once. Separately, the same data were catalogued under a study of T cells in Graves' hyperthyroidism and ophthalmopathy. That report adds: If no ophthalmopathy progression occurred within 18 months, Graves' hyperthyroidism was stable.

Sequencing used peripheral blood mononuclear cells (PBMCs), obtained at new diagnosis, from a patient treated with antithyroid drugs. The V and J genes are TRBV5-8 and TRBJ1-4, with 7 bases matching TRBD1. This sequence originates from a woman in her twenties or thirties with Graves disease. The CDR3 DNA reads as TGTGCCAGCAGCTTGGGACAGGGACGGGAAAAACTGTTTTTT. Residues: CASSLGQGREKLFF.